These T cell receptor beta chains were read from a single sample in a study of beta chain features in type 1 diabetes. Generated by immunoSEQ multiplex PCR, the TCRdb table keeps only in-frame clones and is missing some. The sample yields some 170,000 clones, roughly 60% seen once. The sample consisted of naive CD4+ T cells from blood. The receptors originated from a man aged 25-45 years with type 1 diabetes. The CDR3 runs from the conserved cysteine through the conserved F or W. A D gene is named only where the DNA matches it firmly. The size entry is marked missing in some rows and otherwise reads once, few, many or a size class.

J: TRBJ2-1
size: .
D: TRBD2
V: TRBV14
DNA: TGTGCCAGCAGCCAATGGGGTCTAGCGGGGCTAAATGAGCAGTTCTTC
CDR3: CASSQWGLAGLNEQFF

J: TRBJ1-2
size: .
D: .
V: TRBV29-1
DNA: TGCAGCGTTGATGCAGGGGAGAGTGGCTACACCTTC
CDR3: CSVDAGESGYTF

J: TRBJ2-7
size: once
D: .
V: TRBV7-9
DNA: TGTGCCAGCAGCTCGGACCCCTACGAGCAGTACTTC
CDR3: CASSSDPYEQYF

J: TRBJ2-5
size: .
D: .
V: TRBV19
DNA: TGTGCCAGTAGTAAAGGCAGGGAAGAGACCCAGTACTTC
CDR3: CASSKGREETQYF

J: TRBJ2-7
size: .
D: .
V: TRBV29-1
DNA: TGCAGCGTTGGACTACAGGGTTCCTACGAGCAGTACTTC
CDR3: CSVGLQGSYEQYF

J: TRBJ1-1
size: .
D: .
V: TRBV29-1
DNA: TGCAGTGCGGAGCCCCAATTTTACACTGAAGCTTTCTTT
CDR3: CSAEPQFYTEAFF

J: TRBJ2-5
size: once
D: TRBD1
V: TRBV5-1
DNA: TGCGCCAGCTACAAGGGACAGAAAGAGACCCAGTACTTC
CDR3: CASYKGQKETQYF

J: TRBJ2-3
size: .
D: TRBD2
V: TRBV10-3
DNA: TGTGCCATCAGTGAGCCTCGACTAGCGGGGGACACAGATACGCAGTATTTT
CDR3: CAISEPRLAGDTDTQYF

J: TRBJ2-4
size: .
D: .
V: TRBV30
DNA: TGTGCCTGGAGTTCGGGAACGGTAAACATTCAGTACTTC
CDR3: CAWSSGTVNIQYF

J: TRBJ1-4
size: .
D: .
V: TRBV29-1
DNA: TGCAGCGCTACACTGAAGATAGGTGAAAAACTGTTTTTT
CDR3: CSATLKIGEKLFF

J: TRBJ2-1
size: .
D: .
V: TRBV2
DNA: TGTGCCAGCACCGCCAGGGGACCCTCCTACAATGAGCAGTTCTTC
CDR3: CASTARGPSYNEQFF

J: TRBJ2-6
size: .
D: .
V: TRBV5-1
DNA: TGCGCCAGCAGCTCTGTAGGCCTATATCTCTCTGGGGCCAACGTCCTGACTTTC
CDR3: CASSSVGLYLSGANVLTF

J: TRBJ1-2
size: .
D: .
V: TRBV9
DNA: TGTGCCAGCAGCGTAGGAACAGGCAACTATGGCTACACCTTC
CDR3: CASSVGTGNYGYTF

J: TRBJ2-1
size: few
D: TRBD2
V: TRBV30
DNA: TGTGCCTGGGAGGGAAGAAGGACTAGCGGGTATCTTGCGTATGAGCAGTTCTTC
CDR3: CAWEGRRTSGYLAYEQFF

J: TRBJ2-5
size: few
D: .
V: TRBV6-1
DNA: TGTGCCAGCAGTTATGGGACTGCGCCCCAGTACTTC
CDR3: CASSYGTAPQYF

J: TRBJ2-5
size: few
D: .
V: TRBV9
DNA: TGTGCCAGCAGCGTATTCCCCGGACAAGAGACCCAGTACTTC
CDR3: CASSVFPGQETQYF

J: TRBJ2-7
size: .
D: .
V: TRBV29-1
DNA: TGCAGCGTTGGGGAGAGAGGTTCGGAGCAGTACTTC
CDR3: CSVGERGSEQYF

J: TRBJ2-7
size: few
D: TRBD1
V: TRBV11-2
DNA: TGTGCCAGCAGCTTAGTGACAGGGTGGGACGAGCAGTACTTC
CDR3: CASSLVTGWDEQYF

J: TRBJ2-3
size: few
D: .
V: TRBV27
DNA: TGTGCCAGCAGTTTATCGCGGGTGGATACGCAGTATTTT
CDR3: CASSLSRVDTQYF

J: TRBJ1-2
size: .
D: .
V: TRBV7-2
DNA: TGTGCCAGCAGCCCCTACAGGGTGGGCTATGGCTACACCTTC
CDR3: CASSPYRVGYGYTF

J: TRBJ1-6
size: .
D: TRBD1
V: TRBV9
DNA: TGTGCCAGCAGCGTATTGACAGGGCCTGACGAGACCCTCCACTTT
CDR3: CASSVLTGPDETLHF

J: TRBJ2-7
size: .
D: TRBD2
V: TRBV23-1
DNA: TGCGCCAGCAGTCAAGTATGCGGGGGAAGCTCCTACGAGCAGTACTTC
CDR3: CASSQVCGGSSYEQYF

J: TRBJ1-1
size: .
D: .
V: TRBV29-1
DNA: TGCAGCGTTGAAGGTATCCGTGGGGCTGAAGCTTTCTTT
CDR3: CSVEGIRGAEAFF

J: TRBJ2-1
size: .
D: .
V: TRBV18
DNA: TGTGCCAGCTCACCACCGGACAGTTTCAATGAGCAGTTCTTC
CDR3: CASSPPDSFNEQFF

J: TRBJ1-1
size: .
D: .
V: TRBV30
DNA: TGTGCCTGGAGGGGGACCGTCGGGACTGAAGCTTTCTTT
CDR3: CAWRGTVGTEAFF

J: TRBJ2-7
size: .
D: TRBD1
V: TRBV18
DNA: TGTGCCAGCTCGCCACAGGGGGGTTCCTACGAGCAGTACTTC
CDR3: CASSPQGGSYEQYF

J: TRBJ2-7
size: .
D: TRBD1
V: TRBV6-5
DNA: TGTGCCAGCAGCCTGACAGGGACGCACTCCGAGCAGTACTTC
CDR3: CASSLTGTHSEQYF

J: TRBJ2-6
size: .
D: .
V: TRBV7-2
DNA: TGTGCCAGCAGCCCCTGGGACCGGATTGGGGCCAACGTCCTGACTTTC
CDR3: CASSPWDRIGANVLTF

J: TRBJ2-1
size: .
D: TRBD2
V: TRBV7-6
DNA: TGTGCCAGCAGCTTAGGGGGAGGGAGAAACAATGAGCAGTTCTTC
CDR3: CASSLGGGRNNEQFF

J: TRBJ2-5
size: .
D: .
V: TRBV25-1
DNA: TGTGCCAGCAGTGAATCTGCCTGGTACCAAGAGACCCAGTACTTC
CDR3: CASSESAWYQETQYF

J: TRBJ2-5
size: .
D: .
V: TRBV20-1
DNA: TGCAGTGCGATGGGGAGGGAGACCCAGTACTTC
CDR3: CSAMGRETQYF

J: TRBJ1-4
size: .
D: .
V: TRBV30
DNA: TGTGCCTGGAGTCCGGGACTGATTAATGAAAAACTGTTTTTT
CDR3: CAWSPGLINEKLFF

J: TRBJ2-5
size: few
D: TRBD1
V: TRBV9
DNA: TGTGCCAGCAGCGTAAGGGGGCTAGGAGGAGAGACCCAGTACTTC
CDR3: CASSVRGLGGETQYF